One sample yielded the 21 T cell receptor beta chains listed below, sequenced in a study of blood T cells in healthy people across ages. A sample-barcoded 5' primer and a J-beta primer mix were used in a second PCR of roughly 7 to 11 cycles. TCRdb itself ran the 5' RACE reads through MiXCR, one entry per CDR3 protein. The data show roughly 1,500,000 distinct CDR3 sequences, roughly 32% seen once. The sequenced sample consisted of blood. These receptors all come from a woman aged 25 to 39 in good health.

The CDR3 DNA reads TGTGCCAGCAGTTTAGTCGGGGGCCGGGGCTACACCTTC. Translating it yields CASSLVGGRGYTF. The rearrangement uses TRBV12-3 or TRBV12-4 and TRBJ1-2, with a tentative D call TRBD1 (6 bases). CDR3 length equals 13 residues. V was clipped by 1 base and J by 8 bases, with 11 bases between them.

Notes on this clonotype: At one boundary the junction diverges from the germline segment, which might be a read error. The chain links TRBV20-1 to TRBJ2-1, with D maybe TRBD2 (5 bases). The CDR3 has 14 residues. The germline V gene encodes CDR1 DFQATT and CDR2 SNEGSKA (reference sequence). CDR3 coding DNA: TGCAGTGCTAGTGAAGCGGCCTCCTACAATGAGCGGTTCTTC. As protein: CSASEAASYNERFF.

In this sample, this clonotype turned up once. The chain has TRBV12-3 or TRBV12-4 and TRBJ2-3, with D perhaps matching TRBD1 (5 bases). This CDR3 is 16 amino acids long. V was shortened by 4 bases and J by 2 bases, with 16 bases between the two germline ends. CDR3 bases: TGTGCCAGCAGTTCGGGCCTCGGACAATACACAGATACGCAGTATTTT. Its translation is CASSSGLGQYTDTQYF.

The chain carries TRBV5-1 and TRBJ2-3; D is possibly TRBD2 (5 bases). The CDR3 loop spans 16 amino acids. The germline V gene encodes CDR1 SGHRS and CDR2 YFSETQ. Between the trimmed V and J ends, which lost 0 bases and 0 bases, there was a span of 11 bases. CDR3 region: CASSLGGVASTDTQYF. The CDR3 region has the DNA TGCGCCAGCAGCTTGGGGGGAGTCGCTAGCACAGATACGCAGTATTTT.

In this sample, this clonotype turned up a few times. Its ends do not fully match the called genes, so a read error is possible. The rearrangement uses TRBV7-9 and TRBJ2-7, with D perhaps TRBD2 (5 bases). The CDR3 is 14 residues long. The V gene's germline CDR1 is SEHNR and CDR2 FQNEAQ (reference sequence). The CDR3 DNA is TGTGCCAGCACCTTAGGCGGGTCAAAGTACGAGCAGTACTTC. It codes for CASTLGGSKYEQYF.

Regarding this clonotype: A junction boundary mismatches the germline segment, possibly from a read error. The rearrangement links TRBV7-2 to TRBJ2-1; 7 nucleotides match TRBD2. Germline-derived CDR1 and CDR2 are SGHTA and FQGNSA. The CDR3 sequence is 16 residues long. CDR3 DNA: TGTGCCAGCAGCGCCCGACTAGCAGGCTCCTACATTGAGCAGTTCTTC. Protein: CASSARLAGSYIEQFF.

This clonotype appeared a few times. V usage is TRBV11-2 and J usage is TRBJ2-7; the match to TRBD1 covers 11 bases. V shed 5 bases and J 4 bases; nucleotides not matched to a gene: 4. The CDR3 sequence is 14 residues long. The germline V gene has CDR1 SGHAT and CDR2 FQNNGV. CDR3 bases: TGTGCCAGCAGCGGACAGGGGGCTTGGTACGAGCAGTACTTC. Its protein product is CASSGQGAWYEQYF.

The chain uses TRBV5-1 and TRBJ2-1, with 7 bases matching TRBD2. The CDR3 spans 13 residues. Germline assignment: CDR1 SGHRS and CDR2 YFSETQ. Germline trimming cut 0 bases from V and 10 bases from J; bases unmatched to any gene: 4. The CDR3 bases are TGCGCCAGCAGCTTGGGAAGCGGGGCGGAGCAGTTCTTC. Protein product: CASSLGSGAEQFF.

This clonotype was counted many times. The chain has TRBV7-3 and TRBJ2-3, with D unresolved. V was pared by 2 bases and J by 6 bases, with 12 bases between. The CDR3 extends over 14 amino acids. Germline CDR1 reads SGHTA; CDR2 reads FQGTGA. CDR3 in DNA: TGTGCCAGCAGCTTAGGCGGCTGGACGGATACGCAGTATTTT. Translated, it gives CASSLGGWTDTQYF.

This chain connects TRBV29-1 to TRBJ2-7, with D possibly TRBD2 on 5 matching bases. Trimming removed 6 bases from V and 9 bases from J, with 15 bases in between. This CDR3 contains 11 residues. Germline CDR1 reads SQVTM; CDR2 reads ANQGSEA. Here the CDR3 DNA reads TGCAGCGTCGGTCCCGAGGGCGGGCAGTACTTC. Translating it yields CSVGPEGGQYF.

The rearrangement joins TRBV20-1 to TRBJ1-2, with TRBD1 matching over 8 bases. This CDR3 is 18 amino acids long. After removal of 0 bases from V and 4 bases from J, the junction contained 16 bases not matched to a gene. The germline V gene encodes CDR1 DFQATT and CDR2 SNEGSKA (reference sequence). The DNA for the CDR3 is TGCAGTGCTAGAGATCCGGCAGGGGGCCCCACTTCCTCCTATGGCTACACCTTC. The encoded protein is CSARDPAGGPTSSYGYTF.

This clonotype has only a few counts. The chain joins TRBV6-1 to TRBJ2-3; D perhaps matches TRBD1 (5 bases). Trimming took off 1 base at V and 11 bases at J, with 7 bases between the two ends. This CDR3 region has 11 residues. Per germline, CDR1 MNHNS and CDR2 SASEGT. The CDR3 DNA follows: TGTGCCAGCAGTGAAGGACAGTGGCAGTATTTT. Translated: CASSEGQWQYF.

The V call is TRBV12-3 or TRBV12-4, the J call TRBJ2-5; 7 positions agree with TRBD2. There are 17 residues in the CDR3. J was trimmed by 4 bases and V by 1 base; bases with no gene match: 12. CDR3 sequence reads: CASSLVGLTPKRETQYF. The CDR3 nucleotides read TGTGCCAGCAGTTTAGTGGGACTAACGCCTAAACGAGAGACCCAGTACTTC.

This clonotype turned up a few times. The rearrangement joins TRBV28 to TRBJ2-6, with 7 bases lining up with TRBD1. The J segment lost 0 bases and the V segment lost 3 bases, leaving 11 bases of the junction unmatched. The CDR3 consists of 19 residues. Germline CDR1 MDHEN, CDR2 SYDVKM. The DNA for the CDR3 is TGTGCCAGCAGTTTGCCCTACAGGGGACCCCGCTCTGGGGCCAACGTCCTGACTTTC. Protein sequence: CASSLPYRGPRSGANVLTF. Filled out from reference TRBV28 and TRBJ2-6, the complete variable domain reads DVKVTQSSRYLVKRTGEKVFLECVQDMDHENMFWYRQDPGLGLRLIYFSYDVKMKEKGDIPEGYSVSREKKERFSLILESASTNQTSMYLCASSLPYRGPRSGANVLTFGAGSRLTVL.

A note on this clonotype: One junction end does not reproduce the germline sequence, and a read error may be involved. The J gene is TRBJ2-6, the V gene TRBV7-6; TRBD1 matches 9 bases. This CDR3 is built from 19 residues. Germline loops: CDR1 SGHVS, CDR2 FNYEAQ. Written as DNA, the CDR3 is TGTGCCAGCAGCATAATGACAGGGGGTAATGACTCTGGGGCCAACGTCCGGACTTTC. This codes for CASSIMTGGNDSGANVRTF. Based on the CDR3 plus reference TRBV7-6 and TRBJ2-6, the full variable domain is GAGVSQSPRYKVTKRGQDVALRCDPISGHVSLYWYRQALGQGPEFLTYFNYEAQQDKSGLPNDRFSAERPEGSISTLTIQRTEQRDSAMYRCASSIMTGGNDSGANVRTFGAGSRLTVL.

This rearrangement joins TRBV19 to TRBJ2-7; 12 nucleotides line up with TRBD2. Germline values: CDR1 LNHDA, CDR2 SQIVND (reference sequence). The CDR3 contains 15 residues. V gave up 6 bases and J gave up 3 bases; unmatched junction bases: 6. The CDR3 region is CASSPTSGRVYEQYF. In nucleotides, the CDR3 is TGTGCCAGTAGCCCGACTAGCGGGAGAGTCTACGAGCAGTACTTC. Variable domain in full (rest from reference TRBV19 and TRBJ2-7): DGGITQSPKYLFRKEGQNVTLSCEQNLNHDAMYWYRQDPGQGLRLIYYSQIVNDFQKGDIAEGYSVSREKKESFPLTVTSAQKNPTAFYLCASSPTSGRVYEQYFGPGTRLTVT.

V and J are TRBV3-1 and TRBJ1-1; D not resolved. The CDR3 contains 13 residues. V was cut by 0 bases and J by 10 bases, with 12 bases left in between. Germline V CDR1 and CDR2: LGHDT, YNNKEL (reference sequence). DNA for the CDR3: TGTGCCAGCAGCCAAGATACCTCGGCCGTAGCTTTCTTT. This encodes CASSQDTSAVAFF.

The V gene is TRBV5-5, the J gene TRBJ2-1; TRBD2 matches 7 bases. Germline V gene sequence: CDR1 SGHKS, CDR2 YYEKEE (reference sequence). This CDR3 has 17 residues. V shed 1 base and J 5 bases; nucleotides not matched to a gene: 12. In nucleotides, the CDR3 is TGTGCCAGCAGCTTGCGGGGGGTCCAACCTTCCCACAATGAGCAGTTCTTC. Translation: CASSLRGVQPSHNEQFF.

This clonotype showed up just a few times. V and J are TRBV9 and TRBJ2-3; D may be TRBD2 (7 bases). Germline V gene data show CDR1 as SGDLS and CDR2 as YYNGEE. Trimming left V 0 bases short and J 0 bases short, with 20 bases between. The CDR3 contains 19 residues. As DNA, the CDR3 is TGTGCCAGCAGCGTAGAGGGGGGCGGGGGCGCCGTGAGCACAGATACGCAGTATTTT. It codes for CASSVEGGGGAVSTDTQYF.

CDR3 DNA: TGTGCCAGCAGGATGACAGGGGCACCGAACACTGAAGCTTTCTTT. Its protein product is CASRMTGAPNTEAFF. V usage is TRBV27 and J usage is TRBJ1-1, with 8 bases identical to TRBD1. CDR3 length: 15 residues. V shed 6 bases and J 1 base; nucleotides not matched to a gene: 7. Germline CDR1 MNHEY, CDR2 SMNVEV (reference sequence).

The chain carries TRBV9 and TRBJ2-7; D remains unclear. Germline V gives CDR1 SGDLS, CDR2 YYNGEE. The CDR3 covers 16 residues. Trimming removed 0 bases from V and 2 bases from J, with 15 bases in between. The CDR3 DNA is TGTGCCAGCAGCGTAGGAGGAGAGATAACCCCCTACGAGCAGTACTTC. Protein sequence: CASSVGGEITPYEQYF.